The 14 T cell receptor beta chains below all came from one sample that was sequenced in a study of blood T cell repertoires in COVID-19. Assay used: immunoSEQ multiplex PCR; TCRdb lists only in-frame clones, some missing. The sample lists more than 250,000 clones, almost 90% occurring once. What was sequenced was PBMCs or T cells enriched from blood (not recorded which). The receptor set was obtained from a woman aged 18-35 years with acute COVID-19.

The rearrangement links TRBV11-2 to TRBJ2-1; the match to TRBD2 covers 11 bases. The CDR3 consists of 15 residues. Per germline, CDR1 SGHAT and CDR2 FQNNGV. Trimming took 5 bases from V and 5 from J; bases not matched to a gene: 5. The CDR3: CASSVTSGSHNEQFF. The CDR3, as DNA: TGTGCCAGCAGCGTTACTAGCGGGAGCCACAATGAGCAGTTCTTC. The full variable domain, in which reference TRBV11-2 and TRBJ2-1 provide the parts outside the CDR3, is EAGVAQSPRYKIIEKRQSVAFWCNPISGHATLYWYQQILGQGPKLLIQFQNNGVVDDSQLPKDRFSAERLKGVDSTLKIQPAKLEDSAVYLCASSVTSGSHNEQFFGPGTRLTVL.

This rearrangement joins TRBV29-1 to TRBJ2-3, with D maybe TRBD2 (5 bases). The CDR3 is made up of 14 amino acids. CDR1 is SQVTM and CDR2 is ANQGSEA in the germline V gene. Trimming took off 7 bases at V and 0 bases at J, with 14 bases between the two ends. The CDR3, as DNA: TGCAGCGCTCGTGCGGGCGGAAGCACAGATACGCAGTATTTT. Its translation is CSARAGGSTDTQYF.

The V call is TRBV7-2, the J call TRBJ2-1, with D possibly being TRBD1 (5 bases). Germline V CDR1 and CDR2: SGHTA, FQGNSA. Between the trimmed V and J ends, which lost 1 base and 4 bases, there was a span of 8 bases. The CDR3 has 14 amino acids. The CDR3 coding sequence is TGTGCCAGCAGCTTAGTCCCAGGGTACAATGAGCAGTTCTTC. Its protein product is CASSLVPGYNEQFF.

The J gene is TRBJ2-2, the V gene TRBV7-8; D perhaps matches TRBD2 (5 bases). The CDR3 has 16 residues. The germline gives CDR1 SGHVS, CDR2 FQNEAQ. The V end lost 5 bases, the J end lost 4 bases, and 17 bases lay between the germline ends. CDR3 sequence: CASSPTLGSGTGELFF. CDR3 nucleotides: TGTGCCAGCAGCCCGACCTTAGGGAGCGGCACCGGGGAGCTGTTTTTT.

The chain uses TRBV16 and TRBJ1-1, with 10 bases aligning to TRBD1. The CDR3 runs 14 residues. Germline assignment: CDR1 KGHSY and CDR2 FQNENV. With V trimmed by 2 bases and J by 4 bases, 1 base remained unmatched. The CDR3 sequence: CASSQGTGATEAFF. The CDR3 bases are TGTGCCAGCAGCCAAGGGACAGGGGCCACTGAAGCTTTCTTT.

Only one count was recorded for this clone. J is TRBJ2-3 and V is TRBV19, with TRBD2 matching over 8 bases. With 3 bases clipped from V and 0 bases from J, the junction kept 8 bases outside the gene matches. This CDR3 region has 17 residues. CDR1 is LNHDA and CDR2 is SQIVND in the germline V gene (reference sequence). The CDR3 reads CASSMRAGDFSTDTQYF. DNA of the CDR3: TGTGCCAGTAGTATGAGAGCGGGGGATTTTAGCACAGATACGCAGTATTTT.

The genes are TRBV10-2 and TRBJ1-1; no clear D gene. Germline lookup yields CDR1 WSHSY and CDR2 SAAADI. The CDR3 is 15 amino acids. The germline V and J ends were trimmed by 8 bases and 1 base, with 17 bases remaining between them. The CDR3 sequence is CASRHFVYWNTEAFF. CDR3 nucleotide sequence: TGCGCCAGCCGTCATTTCGTATACTGGAACACTGAAGCTTTCTTT.

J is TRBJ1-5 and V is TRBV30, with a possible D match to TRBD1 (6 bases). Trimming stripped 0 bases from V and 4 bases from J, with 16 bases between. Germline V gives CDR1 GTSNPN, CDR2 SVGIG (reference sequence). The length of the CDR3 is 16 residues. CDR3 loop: CAWSVGTGTLNQPQHF. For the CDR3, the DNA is TGTGCCTGGAGTGTAGGAACCGGGACATTAAATCAGCCCCAGCATTTT.

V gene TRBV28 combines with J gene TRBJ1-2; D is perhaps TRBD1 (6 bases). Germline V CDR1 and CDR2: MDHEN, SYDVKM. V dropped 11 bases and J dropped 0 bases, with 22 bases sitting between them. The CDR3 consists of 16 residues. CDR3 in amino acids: CASLDRSHGANYGYTF. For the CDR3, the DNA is TGTGCCTCACTCGACAGGTCCCATGGAGCTAACTATGGCTACACCTTC.

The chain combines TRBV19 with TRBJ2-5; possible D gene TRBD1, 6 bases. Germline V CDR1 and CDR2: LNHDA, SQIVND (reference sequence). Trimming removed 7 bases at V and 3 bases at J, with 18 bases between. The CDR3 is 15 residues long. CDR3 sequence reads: CASKSGAGREETQYF. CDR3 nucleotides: TGTGCCAGTAAGTCAGGGGCAGGGAGAGAAGAGACCCAGTACTTC.

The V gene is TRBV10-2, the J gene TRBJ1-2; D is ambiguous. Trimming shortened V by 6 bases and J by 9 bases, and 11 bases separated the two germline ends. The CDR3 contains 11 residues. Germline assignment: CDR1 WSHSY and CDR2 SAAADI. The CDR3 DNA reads TGCGCCAGCAGGGACGGGGTCAGCTACACCTTC. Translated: CASRDGVSYTF.

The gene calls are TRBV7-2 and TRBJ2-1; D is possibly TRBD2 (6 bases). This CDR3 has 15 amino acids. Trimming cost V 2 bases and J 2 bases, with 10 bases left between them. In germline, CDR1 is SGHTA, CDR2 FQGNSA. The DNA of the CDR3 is TGTGCCAGCAGCTTAACCGGGGGTCCCTACAATGAGCAGTTCTTC. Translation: CASSLTGGPYNEQFF.

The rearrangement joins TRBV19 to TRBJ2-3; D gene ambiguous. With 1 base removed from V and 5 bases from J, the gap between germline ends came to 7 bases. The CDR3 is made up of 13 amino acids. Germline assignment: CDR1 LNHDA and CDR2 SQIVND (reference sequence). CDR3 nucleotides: TGTGCCAGTAGTATAGTTCACGGAGATACGCAGTATTTT. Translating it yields CASSIVHGDTQYF.

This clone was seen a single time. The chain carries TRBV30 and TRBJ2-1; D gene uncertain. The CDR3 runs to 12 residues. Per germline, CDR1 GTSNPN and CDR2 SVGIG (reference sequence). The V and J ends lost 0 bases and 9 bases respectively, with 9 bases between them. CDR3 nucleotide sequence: TGTGCCTGGAGTGTACGTGGCTCTGAGCAGTTCTTC. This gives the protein CAWSVRGSEQFF.